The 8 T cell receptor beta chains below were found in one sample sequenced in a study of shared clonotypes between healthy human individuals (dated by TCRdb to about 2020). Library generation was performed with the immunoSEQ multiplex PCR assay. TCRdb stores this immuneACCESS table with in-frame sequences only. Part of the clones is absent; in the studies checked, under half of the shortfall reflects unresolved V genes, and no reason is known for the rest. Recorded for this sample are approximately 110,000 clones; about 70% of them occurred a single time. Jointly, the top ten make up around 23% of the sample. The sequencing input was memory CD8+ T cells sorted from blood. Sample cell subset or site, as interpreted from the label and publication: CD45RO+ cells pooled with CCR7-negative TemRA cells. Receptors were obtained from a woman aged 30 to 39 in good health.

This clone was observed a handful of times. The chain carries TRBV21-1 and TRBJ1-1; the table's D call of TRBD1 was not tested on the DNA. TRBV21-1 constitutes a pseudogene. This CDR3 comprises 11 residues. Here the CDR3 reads CASSGAGEAFF. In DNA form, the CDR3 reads TGTGCCAGCAGCGGGGCCGGTGAAGCTTTCTTT.

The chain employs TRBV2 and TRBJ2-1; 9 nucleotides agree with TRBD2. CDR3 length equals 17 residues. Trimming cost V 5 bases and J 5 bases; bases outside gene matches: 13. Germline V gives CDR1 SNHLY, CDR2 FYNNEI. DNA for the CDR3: TGTGCCAGCAGTTCAAGAGAAGGGGGACTAGCAGACAATGAGCAGTTCTTC. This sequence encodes CASSSREGGLADNEQFF.

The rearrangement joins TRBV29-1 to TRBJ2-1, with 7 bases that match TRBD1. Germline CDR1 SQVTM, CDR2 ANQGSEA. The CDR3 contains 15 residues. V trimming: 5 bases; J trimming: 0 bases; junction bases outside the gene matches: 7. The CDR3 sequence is CSVLTGESSYNEQFF. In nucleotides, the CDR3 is TGCAGCGTTCTAACAGGGGAAAGCTCCTACAATGAGCAGTTCTTC.

CDR3 DNA: TGTGCCAGCAGTGAAGCGGAGCGCCCTAAGGGGTACAATGAGCAGTTCTTC. As protein: CASSEAERPKGYNEQFF. J is TRBJ2-1 and V is TRBV6-1; possibly TRBD1 for D (5 bases). Trimming took off 0 bases at V and 4 bases at J, with 16 bases between the two ends. Germline V CDR1 and CDR2: MNHNS, SASEGT. The CDR3 runs 17 residues.

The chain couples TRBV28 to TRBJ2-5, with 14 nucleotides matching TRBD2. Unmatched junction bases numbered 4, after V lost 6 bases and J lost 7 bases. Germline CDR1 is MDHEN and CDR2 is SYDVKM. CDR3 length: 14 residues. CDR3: CASSRGLAGGTQYF. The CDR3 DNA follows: TGTGCCAGCAGCCGTGGACTAGCGGGGGGGACCCAGTACTTC.

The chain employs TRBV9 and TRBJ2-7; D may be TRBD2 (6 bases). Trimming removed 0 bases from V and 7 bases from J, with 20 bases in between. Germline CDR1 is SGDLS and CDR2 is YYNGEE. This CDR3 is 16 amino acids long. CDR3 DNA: TGTGCCAGCAGCGTAGAGCGGGCCAAATCCTGGAGAGAGCAGTACTTC. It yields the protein CASSVERAKSWREQYF.

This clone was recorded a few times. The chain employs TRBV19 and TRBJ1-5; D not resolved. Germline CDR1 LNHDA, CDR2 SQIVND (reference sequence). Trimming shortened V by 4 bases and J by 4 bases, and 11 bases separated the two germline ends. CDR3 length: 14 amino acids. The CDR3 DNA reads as TGTGCCAGTAGTACCCCAGCGGGGAATCAGCCCCAGCATTTT. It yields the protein CASSTPAGNQPQHF.

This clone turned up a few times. CDR3: CASSTQRDTGYTF. The CDR3 DNA sequence: TGTGCCAGCAGCACGCAACGGGACACTGGCTACACCTTC. J is TRBJ1-2 and V is TRBV7-3; a possible D gene is TRBD1 (6 bases). Germline CDR1 and CDR2: SGHTA and FQGTGA. The CDR3 loop spans 13 amino acids. Trimming removed 5 bases at V and 7 bases at J, with 14 bases between. The full variable domain, rest sourced from reference TRBV7-3 and TRBJ1-2, is GAGVSQTPSNKVTEKGKYVELRCDPISGHTALYWYRQSLGQGPEFLIYFQGTGAADDSGLPNDRFFAVRPEGSVSTLKIQRTERGDSAVYLCASSTQRDTGYTFGSGTRLTVV.